This is a list of T cell receptor beta chains from one sample in a study of radiotherapy plus CTLA-4 blockade in lung cancer. Sequenced by immunoSEQ multiplex PCR; TCRdb stores in-frame clones only, minus some. The data hold 85,000 to 90,000 clones, with roughly 70% observed a single time. The sequencing here drew on peripheral blood, taken from a patient treated with radiotherapy plus ipilimumab. The receptors originated from a human donor with non-small cell lung cancer that progressed on radiotherapy plus ipilimumab. Both conserved end residues are part of each CDR3. A D gene is named only where the DNA matches it firmly.

v_call,j_call,d_call,cdr3_aa
TRBV18,TRBJ1-1,TRBD1,CASSPRTGGQNTEAFF
TRBV9,TRBJ1-5,-,CASSVGGSNQPQHF
TRBV6-5,TRBJ1-4,-,CASRQWDTGPEKLFF
TRBV28,TRBJ2-1,TRBD2,CASSLRLAGGPGEQFF
TRBV29-1,TRBJ2-7,TRBD2,CSVDGTTSGRAGEQYF
TRBV9,TRBJ2-3,-,CASSGGRSRDTQYF
TRBV4-3,TRBJ1-2,TRBD1,CASSQETGYYGYTF
TRBV28,TRBJ1-5,TRBD1,CASSPSGTGGQQPQHF
TRBV7-3,TRBJ2-3,-,CASSFGLRSTDTQYF
TRBV7-6,TRBJ2-5,TRBD2,CASSLDRLAGGGETQYF
TRBV6-1,TRBJ1-1,-,CASSEAGWRSEAFF
TRBV28,TRBJ1-1,-,CASKGPGEVTEAFF
TRBV6-5,TRBJ1-2,TRBD1,CASSNRGASNYGYTF
TRBV7-7,TRBJ1-4,-,CASSASTGTEKLFF
TRBV15,TRBJ1-5,-,CATSRTPGGGNQPQHF
TRBV4-2,TRBJ2-7,TRBD2,CASSQEGGAGVTDEQYF
TRBV9,TRBJ2-1,-,CASSTWGSYNEQFF
TRBV29-1,TRBJ2-1,TRBD2,CSVDTSGNYNEQFF
TRBV6-1,TRBJ2-7,TRBD2,CASSEGGGGSYYEQYF
TRBV7-6,TRBJ2-3,TRBD2,CASSLGLAGPQSTDTQYF
TRBV9,TRBJ2-1,TRBD2,CASSPRTSGANEQFF
TRBV7-9,TRBJ1-4,TRBD1,CASSLWTGGRSNEKLFF
TRBV6-5,TRBJ1-1,-,CASSYSTRDTEAFF
TRBV4-1,TRBJ2-5,TRBD1,CASSQGDRDKETQYF
TRBV28,TRBJ1-3,-,CASSLGGRSSGNTIYF
TRBV4-1,TRBJ2-2,-,CASSQTGGELFF
TRBV28,TRBJ1-1,-,CASARGTEAFF
TRBV4-2,TRBJ2-7,TRBD2,CASSQLAGDYEQYF
TRBV5-1,TRBJ2-1,-,CASSLIPGNEQFF
TRBV2,TRBJ1-1,-,CAGTYRFTEAFF
TRBV14,TRBJ2-3,-,CASGGYGTDTQYF
TRBV10-3,TRBJ2-1,-,CAICAEDSYNEQFF
TRBV2,TRBJ2-7,-,CASSEAWTPSYEQYF
TRBV4-1,TRBJ2-7,-,CASSQRDIGESGQYF
TRBV5-4,TRBJ2-2,TRBD1,CASSRDSSIGELFF
TRBV11-2,TRBJ2-7,TRBD2,CASSWDSGPYEQYF
TRBV7-9,TRBJ1-2,-,CASSLGGSTEYGYTF
TRBV6-6,TRBJ2-7,TRBD1,CASSARQGGEQYF
TRBV11-2,TRBJ1-1,TRBD1,CASSPRDRGRKDTEAFF
TRBV27,TRBJ1-1,-,CASTFLGGNTEAFF
TRBV7-9,TRBJ2-1,TRBD1,CASSLDRGLYNEQFF
TRBV4-3,TRBJ2-7,TRBD1,CASSQAIQGAYEQYF
TRBV29-1,TRBJ1-1,-,CSVEGWKGSPEAFF
TRBV5-1,TRBJ2-5,-,CASSLMGQREETQYF
TRBV2,TRBJ2-3,-,CASVSLDSSTDTQYF
TRBV19,TRBJ2-7,-,CASSIVGVRYEQYF
TRBV5-5,TRBJ1-3,-,CASSLAAAGNTIYF
TRBV6-5,TRBJ2-1,TRBD2,CASRHRSGNEQFF
TRBV6-1,TRBJ1-4,-,CASSAALGGIIPETNEKLFF
TRBV5-5,TRBJ2-4,-,CASSGGQEAKNIQYF
TRBV6-1,TRBJ2-4,-,CASRRDSKSIQYF